Each of the 25 T cell receptor beta chains below was sequenced from the same sample in a study of T cell repertoires in cytomegalovirus infection. In TCRdb, the reads were re-called with MiXCR into one record per CDR3 protein. The table records nearly 650,000 distinct CDR3 sequences, around 24% of them present only once. Source material: CD8+ T cells from PBMCs. The receptors stem from a human donor in good health (CMV status not recorded). Some clones in this sample may be carry-over from other donors' samples.

This CDR3 is CASSSDSYDSPLHF. In DNA form, the CDR3 reads TGTGCCAGCAGCTCCGACAGTTATGATTCACCCCTCCACTTT. The chain combines TRBV13 with TRBJ1-6; maybe TRBD1 (5 bases). CDR1 PRHDT and CDR2 FYEKMQ come from the germline V gene (reference sequence). V lost 4 bases to trimming and J lost 8 bases, with 12 bases between them. The CDR3 consists of 14 residues.

The V and J genes are TRBV20-1 and TRBJ2-1; D is perhaps TRBD1 or TRBD2 (5 bases each). The germline V gene encodes CDR1 DFQATT and CDR2 SNEGSKA (reference sequence). Between the trimmed V and J ends, which lost 3 bases and 9 bases, there was a span of 21 bases. This CDR3 is 15 amino acids long. The CDR3 reads CSASPESGTETEQFF. CDR3 bases: TGCAGTGCTAGCCCCGAGTCGGGGACCGAGACTGAGCAGTTCTTC.

On this clonotype itself: This may be a read error, as it is one base from a much larger clone. This chain uses TRBV4-2 with TRBJ2-1; TRBD1 matches at 10 bases. The V gene's germline CDR1 is LGHNA and CDR2 YNFKEQ. The CDR3 covers 14 residues. J was trimmed by 8 bases and V by 3 bases; bases with no gene match: 4. Here the CDR3 DNA reads TGTGCCAGCAGCCAGGGACAGGGGTTCGATGAGCAGTTCTTC. This translates into CASSQGQGFDEQFF.

This sequence joins TRBV10-3 and TRBJ2-7; the match to TRBD2 covers 7 bases. Germline V gives CDR1 ENHRY, CDR2 SYGVKD. V was pared by 10 bases and J by 5 bases, with 8 bases of the junction left unmatched. This CDR3 is built from 12 residues. The CDR3 nucleotides are TGTGCCACGACCGGGAGGAAGGACGAGCAGTACTTC. Protein product: CATTGRKDEQYF.

The chain is built from TRBV28 and TRBJ1-4; the D gene is possibly TRBD1 (5 bases). Trimming removed 8 bases at V and 6 bases at J, with 16 bases between. The CDR3 spans 14 residues. CDR1 is MDHEN, CDR2 SYDVKM, per germline. CDR3 bases: TGTGCCAGCGCGACGTGGGGCAGTTATGAAAAACTGTTTTTT. Its translation is CASATWGSYEKLFF. The full variable domain, with the rest looked up from reference TRBV28 and TRBJ1-4, is DVKVTQSSRYLVKRTGEKVFLECVQDMDHENMFWYRQDPGLGLRLIYFSYDVKMKEKGDIPEGYSVSREKKERFSLILESASTNQTSMYLCASATWGSYEKLFFGSGTQLSVL.

Remarks on this clonotype: A much larger clone is a single base away; this may be a read error. V gene TRBV12-5 combines with J gene TRBJ2-1; TRBD2 might be the D (5 bases). Germline CDR1 LGHNT, CDR2 FRNRAP. The CDR3 consists of 14 residues. V dropped 7 bases and J dropped 4 bases, with 14 bases sitting between them. The CDR3 loop reads CASDLIARYNEQFF. CDR3 sequence (DNA): TGTGCTAGTGATTTAATAGCGAGATACAATGAGCAGTTCTTC.

The table lists this clonotype with a few counts. The chain has TRBV12-3 or TRBV12-4 and TRBJ1-4, with D possibly TRBD1 on 5 matching bases. The V and J ends lost 8 bases and 8 bases respectively, with 18 bases between them. The CDR3 has 14 amino acids. CDR3 sequence: CASSAGRHLEKLFF. The CDR3 DNA follows: TGTGCCAGCTCCGCGGGACGGCATCTGGAAAAACTGTTTTTT.

This clonotype was picked up a small number of times. The rearrangement uses TRBV7-9 and TRBJ2-2; 9 bases line up with TRBD2. CDR1 is SEHNR, CDR2 FQNEAQ, per germline (reference sequence). This CDR3 is 16 amino acids long. Losses at the gene ends were 6 bases for V and 4 bases for J; bases not matched to a gene: 9. In DNA form, the CDR3 reads TGTGCCAGCAGTAAACTAGCGGGCCTCCCCACCGGGGAGCTGTTTTTT. The encoded protein is CASSKLAGLPTGELFF.

This clonotype came up many times. The chain carries TRBV7-8 and TRBJ2-4; 7 nucleotides agree with TRBD1. The CDR3 runs 16 residues. The germline gives CDR1 SGHVS, CDR2 FQNEAQ. Trimming at V came to 4 bases and at J to 7 bases, leaving 13 bases not matched to a gene. The CDR3 spells CASSSARTGGSNIQYF. The CDR3 DNA reads TGTGCCAGCAGCTCGGCCCGGACAGGCGGGTCGAACATTCAGTACTTC.

V is TRBV20-1 and J is TRBJ2-7; D is uncertain. Germline CDR1 and CDR2: DFQATT and SNEGSKA (reference sequence). V was trimmed by 1 base and J by 3 bases, leaving 4 bases between them. This CDR3 contains 11 residues. CDR3 bases: TGCAGTGCTAGAGTCGTCTACGAGCAGTACTTC. Translated: CSARVVYEQYF.

This clonotype was recorded at least ten times. V and J are TRBV7-9 and TRBJ2-2, with 7 bases aligning to TRBD2. The CDR3 extends over 15 amino acids. Germline V gives CDR1 SEHNR, CDR2 FQNEAQ (reference sequence). With 4 bases clipped from V and 0 bases from J, the junction kept 2 bases outside the gene matches. CDR3: CASSSGTTNTGELFF. The CDR3 DNA sequence: TGTGCCAGCAGCTCAGGGACTACGAACACCGGGGAGCTGTTTTTT.

This clonotype has a count of ten or more. The chain couples TRBV7-2 to TRBJ2-5; the D gene is possibly TRBD2 (6 bases). V was shortened by 1 base and J by 1 base, with 19 bases between the two germline ends. This CDR3 spans 18 amino acids. Per germline, CDR1 SGHTA and CDR2 FQGNSA. This chain's CDR3 is CASSLVGTLFSLQETQYF. The CDR3 DNA sequence: TGTGCCAGCAGCTTAGTTGGGACTCTCTTCTCCCTCCAAGAGACCCAGTACTTC.

Remarks on this clonotype: It may be a read error: a sequence one base away is much more abundant. The rearrangement links TRBV6-8 to TRBJ2-5, with 8 positions matching TRBD1. The CDR3 runs to 13 residues. CDR1 and CDR2 (germline): MNHGY, SAAAGT. After removal of 7 bases from V and 4 bases from J, the junction contained 5 bases not matched to a gene. This CDR3 is CASNHGTGETQYF. The CDR3 region has the DNA TGTGCCAGCAACCACGGGACAGGAGAGACCCAGTACTTC.

This clonotype was seen many times. V gene TRBV7-2 combines with J gene TRBJ2-1, with D hard to call. This CDR3 region has 11 residues. The ends were cut back, 5 bases at V and 12 bases at J, with 11 bases in the middle. Germline V lookup: CDR1 SGHTA, CDR2 FQGNSA. The CDR3 DNA is TGTGCCAGCAGCGTAATAGACGGGCAGTTCTTC. Its translation: CASSVIDGQFF. Using reference TRBV7-2 and TRBJ2-1 for the parts outside the CDR3, the full variable domain is GAGVSQSPSNKVTEKGKDVELRCDPISGHTALYWYRQSLGQGLEFLIYFQGNSAPDKSGLPSDRFSAERTGGSVSTLTIQRTQQEDSAVYLCASSVIDGQFFGPGTRLTVL.

The CDR3 DNA is TGCAGCGTTGACGGCGGGGGCGCAGGACAGCCCCAGCATTTT. Translated: CSVDGGGAGQPQHF. This chain joins TRBV29-1 and TRBJ1-5; tentatively, D is TRBD1 (6 bases). The CDR3 sequence is 14 residues long. V lost 3 bases, J lost 7 bases, and 16 bases lay in between. Germline CDR1 and CDR2: SQVTM and ANQGSEA.

About this clonotype itself: Given a much more abundant clone one base away, this may be a read error. This rearrangement joins TRBV7-8 to TRBJ2-2; 8 bases are a match to TRBD2. Looked up from germline, CDR1 is SGHVS and CDR2 is FQNEAQ. The CDR3 is made up of 13 amino acids. This CDR3 reads CASGLAGPWELFF. The CDR3 coding sequence is TGTGCCAGCGGCTTAGCGGGGCCGTGGGAGCTGTTTTTT.

The table lists this clonotype with a few counts. This chain connects TRBV27 to TRBJ2-7; D ambiguous. Germline V gives CDR1 MNHEY, CDR2 SMNVEV (reference sequence). Trimming removed 10 bases at V and 2 bases at J, with 21 bases between. The CDR3 has 15 residues. CDR3 bases: TGTGCCACCGCCGTGCTCGGAGAGGAAACCTACGAGCAGTACTTC. Its protein product is CATAVLGEETYEQYF.

V usage is TRBV12-3 or TRBV12-4 and J usage is TRBJ2-1, with TRBD1 identical over 11 bases. J was trimmed by 8 bases and V by 7 bases; bases with no gene match: 4. CDR3 length equals 13 residues. CDR3 amino acids: CASTLDRGHEQFF. In DNA form, the CDR3 reads TGTGCCAGCACTCTGGACAGGGGGCATGAGCAGTTCTTC.

A few counts support this clonotype. V and J are TRBV20-1 and TRBJ2-1; 9 nucleotides agree with TRBD2. The CDR3 is 16 residues long. Unmatched junction bases numbered 7, after V lost 0 bases and J lost 4 bases. Per the germline V gene, CDR1 is DFQATT and CDR2 is SNEGSKA (reference sequence). The CDR3 loop reads CSARDIGGGGYNEQFF. Written as DNA, the CDR3 is TGCAGTGCTAGAGATATTGGCGGGGGGGGGTACAATGAGCAGTTCTTC.

The V and J genes are TRBV7-9 and TRBJ2-7; TRBD1 matches at 9 bases. Germline V gene sequence: CDR1 SEHNR, CDR2 FQNEAQ (reference sequence). CDR3 length: 15 residues. The V gene end was trimmed by 5 bases and the J gene end by 1 base; junction bases not matched to a gene: 6. CDR3 sequence: CASSPRGQGSYEQYF. The CDR3 DNA reads TGTGCCAGCAGCCCTCGAGGACAGGGGTCCTACGAGCAGTACTTC.

V usage is TRBV14 and J usage is TRBJ1-1; 7 nucleotides agree with TRBD1. CDR1 and CDR2 (germline): SGHDN, FVKESK. This CDR3 is built from 16 residues. V dropped 0 bases and J dropped 5; count of bases not matched to a gene: 9. The DNA of the CDR3 is TGTGCCAGCAGCCAAGAATGGAGGGGGCCAGGAACTGAAGCTTTCTTT. Residues: CASSQEWRGPGTEAFF.

Only a few counts were recorded for this clonotype. The J gene is TRBJ2-7, the V gene TRBV29-1, with unresolved D. Trimming shortened V by 2 bases and J by 3 bases, and 17 bases separated the two germline ends. CDR3 size: 15 residues. The V gene's germline CDR1 is SQVTM and CDR2 ANQGSEA. The CDR3 spells CSVELPNSFDYEQYF. CDR3 in DNA: TGCAGCGTTGAACTCCCCAACAGTTTCGACTACGAGCAGTACTTC.

This clonotype occurred many times. The chain recombines TRBV11-2 with TRBJ2-1; possible D gene TRBD1, 6 bases. CDR3 length: 17 amino acids. Germline-derived CDR1 and CDR2 are SGHAT and FQNNGV. Trimming took off 1 base at V and 4 bases at J, with 17 bases between the two ends. CDR3 sequence reads: CASSLAYYGTQYNEQFF. Here the CDR3 DNA reads TGTGCCAGCAGCTTAGCTTATTACGGGACACAATACAATGAGCAGTTCTTC.

The genes are TRBV4-1 and TRBJ1-2; 9 bases map to TRBD1. The CDR3 length is 14 residues. The germline V gene has CDR1 MGHRA and CDR2 YSYEKL. V dropped 6 bases and J dropped 3; count of bases not matched to a gene: 5. The CDR3 nucleotides read TGCGCCAGCAGATTCCGGGACAGGGACTATGGCTACACCTTC. It encodes CASRFRDRDYGYTF.

This chain uses TRBV3-1 with TRBJ2-1; TRBD2 aligns across 7 bases. CDR1 and CDR2 (germline): LGHDT, YNNKEL (reference sequence). The ends lost 0 bases at V and 8 bases at J; junction bases unmatched: 7. The CDR3 loop spans 15 amino acids. CDR3 region: CASSQETGGRDEQFF. Written as DNA, the CDR3 is TGTGCCAGCAGCCAAGAGACGGGGGGTAGGGATGAGCAGTTCTTC.